The rows below give T cell receptor beta chains drawn from one sample of a study of T cell responses to AZD1222 COVID-19 vaccine. Generated by immunoSEQ multiplex PCR, the TCRdb table keeps only in-frame clones and is missing some. Of 100,000 to 150,000 clones detected, more than 85% appear once; the ten largest clones hold roughly 2%. This sample comprised peripheral blood, obtained 28 days after the second AZD1222 dose. Receptors originate from an adult who received the AZD1222 COVID-19 vaccine. CDR3s include the opening cysteine and the closing phenylalanine or tryptophan. Fields, in order: D gene, clone size, J gene, V gene, CDR3 DNA, CDR3 protein. The D gene is left open where the match is weak. The size of a clone is reported for some rows only, either as once, few or many, or as a class for expanded clones.

>-|-|TRBJ1-1|TRBV9
TGTGCCAGCAGCGCCAGACCCGGGACAAGGAACACTGAAGCTTTCTTT
CASSARPGTRNTEAFF
>TRBD1|once|TRBJ1-1|TRBV3-1/TRBV3-2
TGTGCCAGCGTAGGAGACGACAGGGGAGGAACTGAAGCTTTCTTT
CASVGDDRGGTEAFF
>-|-|TRBJ1-2|TRBV14
TGTGCCAGCAGCCGGCGGCCAGGGATGGACTACACCTTC
CASSRRPGMDYTF
>-|-|TRBJ1-6|TRBV5-5
TGTGCCAGCAGCTTGGTAATGGGGGCGGGGGATTCACCCCTCCACTTT
CASSLVMGAGDSPLHF
>TRBD1|-|TRBJ1-3|TRBV19
TGTGCCAGTAGTCGACCGGGACAGCTAAACACCATATATTTT
CASSRPGQLNTIYF
>-|-|TRBJ1-5|TRBV11-3
TGTGCCAGCTCAATGGGAGGAGATCAGCCCCAGCATTTT
CASSMGGDQPQHF
>-|-|TRBJ1-1|TRBV12-3/TRBV12-4
TGTGCCAGCAGTTCCCTAGCTGAAGCTTTCTTT
CASSSLAEAFF
>-|-|TRBJ2-1|TRBV30
TGTGCCTGGAGCGCCGACAATGAGCAGTTCTTC
CAWSADNEQFF
>-|-|TRBJ2-1|TRBV3-1/TRBV3-2
TGTGCCAGCAGCCAACGGGGGGCCCCGCCGGGGGAGCAGTTCTTC
CASSQRGAPPGEQFF
>-|-|TRBJ1-5|TRBV19
TGTGCCAGTAGATACAGGGTGTATAGCAATCAGCCCCAGCATTTT
CASRYRVYSNQPQHF
>TRBD1|-|TRBJ1-2|TRBV7-2
TGTGCCAGCAGCATCACCAGGGGGGGAAATAATGGCTACACCTTC
CASSITRGGNNGYTF
>-|-|TRBJ1-2|TRBV6-5
TGTGCCAGCAGTCGTAATGGGGCGAGCGGCTACACCTTC
CASSRNGASGYTF
>-|-|TRBJ1-4|TRBV5-6
TGTGCCAGCAGCTGGCGGACGGACCCACTTAATGAAAAACTGTTTTTT
CASSWRTDPLNEKLFF
>-|-|TRBJ1-6|TRBV19
TGTGCCAGTAGTATAGGGGGTGCACCCCTCCACTTT
CASSIGGAPLHF
>-|once|TRBJ1-2|TRBV12-3/TRBV12-4
TGTGCCAGCAGTTTTGGAGGGTATGGCTACACCTTC
CASSFGGYGYTF
>TRBD2|once|TRBJ2-1|TRBV19
TGTGCCAGTAGTCCATGGCTAGCGGGAGGAAGGAATGAGCAGTTCTTC
CASSPWLAGGRNEQFF
>-|-|TRBJ2-3|TRBV19
TGTGCCAGTAGTATTACTGCAACAGATACGCAGTATTTT
CASSITATDTQYF
>-|-|TRBJ1-1|TRBV30
TGTGCCTGGGCCCTGTGGCAGGGCACTGAAGCTTTCTTT
CAWALWQGTEAFF
>-|-|TRBJ2-2|TRBV5-6
TGTGCCAGCAGCCACGGGCCACCGGGGGAGCTGTTTTTT
CASSHGPPGELFF
>-|-|TRBJ2-2|TRBV27
TGTGCCAGCCGCCGGGACCCGAACACCGGGGAGCTGTTTTTT
CASRRDPNTGELFF
>-|-|TRBJ1-5|TRBV25-1
TGTGCCAGCAGTCCCGGGTATAGCAATCAGCCCCAGCATTTT
CASSPGYSNQPQHF
>-|-|TRBJ1-2|TRBV10-3
TGTGCCATCAGGCAGGGCGGCTATGGCTACACCTTC
CAIRQGGYGYTF
>TRBD2|few|TRBJ2-2|TRBV10-3
TGTGCCATCAGTACTAGCGGGGGCACCGGGGAGCTGTTTTTT
CAISTSGGTGELFF
>-|-|TRBJ1-4|TRBV21-1
TGTGCCACCCGGGGCCAGACAGGGCAGGCTGAAAAACTGTTTTTT
CATRGQTGQAEKLFF
>TRBD2|-|TRBJ2-1|TRBV10-3
TGTGCCATCAGTGGGTCTAGCGGGAGAGAGGCCCTCTACAATGAGCAGTTCTTC
CAISGSSGREALYNEQFF
>-|-|TRBJ1-6|TRBV11-1
TGTGCCAGCAGCTTAATGGCGGGCATGGATTCACCCCTCCACTTT
CASSLMAGMDSPLHF